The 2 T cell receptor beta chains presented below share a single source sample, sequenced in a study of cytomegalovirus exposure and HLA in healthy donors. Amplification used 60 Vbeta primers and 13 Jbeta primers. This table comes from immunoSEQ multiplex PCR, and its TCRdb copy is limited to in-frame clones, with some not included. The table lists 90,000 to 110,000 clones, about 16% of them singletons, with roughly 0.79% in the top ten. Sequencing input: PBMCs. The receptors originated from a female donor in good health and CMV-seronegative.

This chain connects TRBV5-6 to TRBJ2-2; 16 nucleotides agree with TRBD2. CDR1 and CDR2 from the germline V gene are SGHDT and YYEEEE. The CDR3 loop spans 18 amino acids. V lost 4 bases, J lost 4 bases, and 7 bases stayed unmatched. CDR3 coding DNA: TGTGCCAGCAGCCGGGGACTAGCGGGAGGGCCGGTCACCGGGGAGCTGTTTTTT. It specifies CASSRGLAGGPVTGELFF.

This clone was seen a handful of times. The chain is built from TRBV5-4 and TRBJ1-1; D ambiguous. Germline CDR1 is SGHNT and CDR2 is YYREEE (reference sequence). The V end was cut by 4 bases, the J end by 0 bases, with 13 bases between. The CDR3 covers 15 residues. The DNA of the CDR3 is TGTGCCAGCAGCCCGCGCTCATCCTTGAACACTGAAGCTTTCTTT. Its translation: CASSPRSSLNTEAFF.